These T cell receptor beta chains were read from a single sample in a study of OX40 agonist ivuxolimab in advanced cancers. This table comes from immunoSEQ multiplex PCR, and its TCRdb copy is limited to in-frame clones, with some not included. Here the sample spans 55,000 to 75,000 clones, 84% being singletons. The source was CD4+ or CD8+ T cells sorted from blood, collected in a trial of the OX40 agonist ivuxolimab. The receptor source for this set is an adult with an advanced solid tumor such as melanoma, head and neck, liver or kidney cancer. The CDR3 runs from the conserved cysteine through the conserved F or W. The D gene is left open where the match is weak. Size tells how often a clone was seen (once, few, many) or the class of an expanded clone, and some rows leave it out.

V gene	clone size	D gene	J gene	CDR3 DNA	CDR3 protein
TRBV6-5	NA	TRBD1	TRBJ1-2	TGTGCCAGCAGTGACAGGACAGGGGCGGGCTACACCTTC	CASSDRTGAGYTF
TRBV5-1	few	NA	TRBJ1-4	TGCGCCAGCAGCTTAGCTATGATCGGGGGAAATGAAAAACTGTTTTTT	CASSLAMIGGNEKLFF
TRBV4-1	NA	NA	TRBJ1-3	TGCGCCAGCAGCCAAGATGACAGAGGAAACACCATATATTTT	CASSQDDRGNTIYF
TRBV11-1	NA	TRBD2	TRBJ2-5	TGTGCCAGCAGCTGGGGGACTAGCGGGGTGCAAGAGACCCAGTACTTC	CASSWGTSGVQETQYF
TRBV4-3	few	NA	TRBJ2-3	TGCGCCAGCAGCCAAGGGGGCCCGAGGGAAAGCACAGATACGCAGTATTTT	CASSQGGPRESTDTQYF
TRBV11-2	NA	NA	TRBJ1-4	TGTGCCAGCAGCTTACTAGGGACTAATGAAAAACTGTTTTTT	CASSLLGTNEKLFF
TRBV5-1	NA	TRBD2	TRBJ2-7	TGCGCCAGCAGCTTGGTGGTGACTAGCGTTTCGAACGAGCAGTACTTC	CASSLVVTSVSNEQYF
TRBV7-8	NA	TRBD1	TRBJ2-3	TGTGCCAGCAGCTTAGCAGTGGGACAGGGAACAGATACGCAGTATTTT	CASSLAVGQGTDTQYF
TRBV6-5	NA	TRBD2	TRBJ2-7	TGTGCCAGCAGTTCCACTAGCGGGGGGTACTACGAGCAGTACTTC	CASSSTSGGYYEQYF
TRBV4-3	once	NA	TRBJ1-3	TGCGCCAGCAGCCAAGAAACAGGGTTCCTCTCTGGAAGCACCATATATTTT	CASSQETGFLSGSTIYF
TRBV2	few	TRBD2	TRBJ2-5	TGTGCCAGCGGGGGGACTAGCGGGCCTGGGACCCAGTACTTC	CASGGTSGPGTQYF
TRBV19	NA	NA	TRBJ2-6	TGTGCCAGTAGTAGGCAGTCTCTATCTGGGGCCAACGTCCTGACTTTC	CASSRQSLSGANVLTF
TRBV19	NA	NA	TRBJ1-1	TGTGCCAGTAGTTTCGAGACGGGTCCCGAGCGGTCCACTGAAGCTTTCTTT	CASSFETGPERSTEAFF
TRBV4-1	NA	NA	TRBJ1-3	TGCGCCAGCAGCCGTTTCTTCCAGGTCTTCAGAAACACCATATATTTT	CASSRFFQVFRNTIYF
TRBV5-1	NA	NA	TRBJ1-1	TGCGCCAGCAGCTTGAACGAAAACACTGAAGCTTTCTTT	CASSLNENTEAFF
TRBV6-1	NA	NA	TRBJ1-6	TGTGCCAGCAAGGAAGGCTTGGGGAATTCACCCCTCCACTTT	CASKEGLGNSPLHF
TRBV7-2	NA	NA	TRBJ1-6	TGTGCCAGCAGTCAAAGCGGTGGGGGGGGCTCCTATAATTCACCCCTCCACTTT	CASSQSGGGGSYNSPLHF
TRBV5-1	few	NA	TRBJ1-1	TGCGCCAGCAGGGCCGAAATGAACACTGAAGCTTTCTTT	CASRAEMNTEAFF
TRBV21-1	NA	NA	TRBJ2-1	TGTGCCAGCAGCAAAGACTCCGACCTACTAGCGGGGGGCCTGGATGAGCAGTTCTTC	CASSKDSDLLAGGLDEQFF
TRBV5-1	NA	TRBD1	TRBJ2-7	TGCGCCAGCAGCTTTGGACAGGCGACCCCCTACGAGCAGTACTTC	CASSFGQATPYEQYF
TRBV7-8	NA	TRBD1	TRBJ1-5	TGTGCCAGCAACTCACAGGGGCTCCAGCCCCAGCATTTT	CASNSQGLQPQHF
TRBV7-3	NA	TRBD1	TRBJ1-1	TGTGCCAGCAGTTCGGGACAGCGGAACACTGAAGCTTTCTTT	CASSSGQRNTEAFF
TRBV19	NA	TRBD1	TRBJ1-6	TGTGCCAGTAGCTACGGACAGGGGGCCGCACCCCTCCACTTT	CASSYGQGAAPLHF
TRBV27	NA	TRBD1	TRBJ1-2	TGTGCCAGCAGTAAGACAGGGACCAACTATGGCTACACCTTC	CASSKTGTNYGYTF
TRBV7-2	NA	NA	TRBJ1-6	TGTGCCAGCATCTTGAACGTGGGGTATAATTCACCCCTCCACTTT	CASILNVGYNSPLHF
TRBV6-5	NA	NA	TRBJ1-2	TGTGCCAGCAGCCGGGGTAATGGCTACACCTTC	CASSRGNGYTF
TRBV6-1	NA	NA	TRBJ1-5	TGTGCCAGCAGGGGACATATCGATCAGCCCCAGCATTTT	CASRGHIDQPQHF